Here is one T cell receptor beta chain with its context. This clonotype has at least ten counts. There is no known antigen for this receptor. No base-level quality is on record; no much larger clone is a single base apart. This specimen belongs to a study of T-cell reconstitution after alpha-beta-depleted transplantation in children (dated by TCRdb to the mid-2010s). With regard to the full study: The study quantitatively tracked T-cell immune reconstitution after TCRalphabeta/CD19-depleted allogeneic hematopoietic cell transplantation in children using TCR repertoire profiling.

This specimen's treatment or condition label, per the study, means: allogeneic hematopoietic cell transplantation with graft depleted of TCRalphabeta T cells and CD19 B cells. The children who served as transplant recipients had been given grafts of TCRalphabeta/CD19-depleted allogeneic hematopoietic cells. Library creation used PCR. The sequencing machine was an Illumina HiSeq 2500. Molecular barcoding was employed in the preparation of TCR libraries, with unique molecular identifiers being used to normalize TCRbeta repertoire quantification. Starting from the raw public reads, TCRdb applied fastp trimming at Q25, assembled clones with MiXCR and retained in-frame beta chains. Each entry is one CDR3 protein sequence, shown with its most common DNA and genes. The sample table lists fewer than 750,000 distinct CDR3 sequences, over 20% of them with a count of one. Approximately 33% of the sample goes to the ten largest clones.

The CDR3 measures 13 amino acids from cysteine to phenylalanine. Here the CDR3 DNA is all that survives: 39 bases in frame from base 1. Between the V and J ends, shortened by 2 bases and 1 base respectively, the junction contains 5 bases. Broader findings and caveats from the paper: In some patients, high TCRbeta diversity at day 60 was attributed to recipient T cells and intrathymic progenitors that had survived conditioning. Apparently early alphabetaT-cell count recovery about two months after transplant reportedly relied on only several hundred rapidly expanded clones derived from non-depleted graft cells. Over the following months the frequencies of hyperexpanded clones went down, and after one year T-cell counts and TCRbeta diversity were mostly credited to newly produced T cells.

In this chain, TRBV12-3 or TRBV12-4 is recombined with TRBJ1-1; a confident D gene designation cannot be given. The sequences come from PBMCs, collected before TCRalphabeta/CD19-depleted stem cell transplant. The sequence derives from a boy under three years old with Wiskott-Aldrich syndrome, due to receive a stem cell transplant. The nucleotide sequence reads TGTGCCAGCAGTTTAAAGGGGAACACTGAAGCTTTCTTT. Its translation reads: CASSLKGNTEAFF.